The 11 T cell receptor beta chains presented below share a single source sample, sequenced in a study of T cell repertoires in cytomegalovirus infection. TCRdb re-called the reads with MiXCR, one entry per CDR3 protein. Among 700,000 to 950,000 distinct CDR3 sequences listed, approximately 30% were seen once. Their specific antigens are unknown. The material sequenced was cultured CD8+ T cells from PBMCs, taken from culture after CMV antigen stimulation. These TCRs come from a human donor in good health (CMV status not recorded). Some clones in this sample may be carry-over from other donors' samples.

This chain joins TRBV12-3 or TRBV12-4 and TRBJ2-1; the match to TRBD2 covers 13 bases. This CDR3 contains 16 residues. The V gene end was trimmed by 3 bases and the J gene end by 10 bases; junction bases not matched to a gene: 9. CDR3 in DNA: TGTGCCAGCAGTTTCCCCACTAGCGGGGGGGCCCCCGAGCAGTTCTTC. It specifies CASSFPTSGGAPEQFF.

V gene TRBV3-1 combines with J gene TRBJ2-1; D ambiguous. Germline V gives CDR1 LGHDT, CDR2 YNNKEL (reference sequence). V shed 8 bases and J shed 7 bases, with 12 bases lying between them. CDR3 length equals 12 residues. The DNA of the CDR3 is TGTGCCAGCCCCTCCCAGAGAAATGAGCAGTTCTTC. This sequence encodes CASPSQRNEQFF.

This clonotype occurred many times. This sequence joins TRBV7-2 and TRBJ2-3; TRBD2 might be the D (6 bases). Trimming removed 5 bases from V and 1 base from J, with 10 bases in between. The CDR3 sequence is 14 residues long. The germline V gene has CDR1 SGHTA and CDR2 FQGNSA. CDR3 sequence: CASSLRGGTDTQYF. CDR3 sequence (DNA): TGTGCCAGCAGCCTCCGCGGGGGCACAGATACGCAGTATTTT.

The chain links TRBV7-9 to TRBJ2-7; the D is unclear. V was shortened by 5 bases and J by 5 bases, with 10 bases between the two germline ends. The CDR3 length is 12 residues. The V gene's germline CDR1 is SEHNR and CDR2 FQNEAQ (reference sequence). CDR3 loop: CASSPRTNEQYV. The CDR3, as DNA: TGTGCCAGCAGCCCGCGGACGAACGAGCAGTACGTC.

The table lists this clonotype with a few counts. The CDR3 spells CASSQGGTATIPFNYGYTF. The CDR3 DNA reads as TGCGCCAGCAGCCAAGGAGGGACAGCGACAATTCCTTTTAACTATGGCTACACCTTC. This chain connects TRBV4-1 to TRBJ1-2; 7 bases align to TRBD1. Per the germline V gene, CDR1 is MGHRA and CDR2 is YSYEKL. Losses at the gene ends were 1 base for V and 1 base for J; bases not matched to a gene: 15. This CDR3 is 19 amino acids long.

The table lists this clonotype with a few counts. The chain carries TRBV10-3 and TRBJ2-1; weak D call: TRBD2 (5 bases). Looked up from germline, CDR1 is ENHRY and CDR2 is SYGVKD. CDR3 length equals 14 residues. V lost 3 bases, J lost 7 bases, and 13 bases lay in between. For the CDR3, the DNA is TGTGCCATCAGTGACCTGGAGGATCATAATGAGCAGTTCTTC. The encoded protein is CAISDLEDHNEQFF.

The V gene is TRBV20-1, the J gene TRBJ2-7; 8 positions match TRBD2. CDR3 size: 14 residues. J lost 0 bases, V lost 5 bases, and 6 bases had no gene match. Germline CDR1 is DFQATT and CDR2 is SNEGSKA (reference sequence). CDR3 amino acids: CSAGAAGASYEQYF. In nucleotides, the CDR3 is TGCAGTGCTGGGGCAGCGGGGGCCTCCTACGAGCAGTACTTC.

The chain links TRBV28 to TRBJ2-3; TRBD1 is a possible D gene (5 bases). CDR3 length equals 15 residues. Germline V lookup: CDR1 MDHEN, CDR2 SYDVKM. Deletions cut 2 bases from V and 1 base from J, with 10 bases between. In DNA form, the CDR3 reads TGTGCCAGCAGTTTAGATTTACAGGGCACAGATACGCAGTATTTT. This codes for CASSLDLQGTDTQYF.

The chain is built from TRBV7-6 and TRBJ2-7; D not certain. V was shortened by 5 bases and J by 4 bases, with 15 bases between the two germline ends. Germline V CDR1 and CDR2: SGHVS, FNYEAQ. This CDR3 region has 14 residues. Written as DNA, the CDR3 is TGTGCCAGCAGCCCCGGACGGGTTCTGTACGAGCAGTACGTC. Encoded protein: CASSPGRVLYEQYV.

In this sample, this clonotype turned up a few times. The V and J genes are TRBV12-5 and TRBJ2-2, with 7 nucleotides matching TRBD1. The V gene's germline CDR1 is LGHNT and CDR2 FRNRAP. This CDR3 spans 19 amino acids. J was trimmed by 1 base and V by 2 bases; bases with no gene match: 13. CDR3 in amino acids: CASGLIVYYRGMNTGELFF. The CDR3, as DNA: TGTGCTAGTGGTTTGATAGTTTATTACAGGGGAATGAACACCGGGGAGCTGTTTTTT. Full variable domain (remainder filled in from reference TRBV12-5 and TRBJ2-2): DARVTQTPRHKVTEMGQEVTMRCQPILGHNTVFWYRQTMMQGLELLAYFRNRAPLDDSGMPKDRFSAEMPDATLATLKIQPSEPRDSAVYFCASGLIVYYRGMNTGELFFGEGSRLTVL.

The DNA for the CDR3 is TGTGCCAGCAGGGAGGGAGACAATGAGCAGTTCTTC. Translation gives CASREGDNEQFF. J is TRBJ2-1 and V is TRBV27, with a tentative D call TRBD2 (6 bases). Germline V lookup: CDR1 MNHEY, CDR2 SMNVEV (reference sequence). This CDR3 is built from 12 residues. With 6 bases removed from V and 5 bases from J, the gap between germline ends came to 8 bases.